The 5 T cell receptor beta chains given below trace back to one sample, sequenced in a study of early T cells in non-severe SARS-CoV-2 infection. From the 5' RACE reads, TCRdb called clonotypes with MiXCR, one entry per CDR3 protein. The sample includes 40,000 or so distinct CDR3 sequences, 4.5% to 7% of them seen just once. The sequencing here drew on whole blood, taken at baseline. All receptors derive from an adult who was a healthcare worker with PCR-confirmed SARS-CoV-2 infection or an uninfected control (not recorded which).

This clonotype occurred many times. The chain carries TRBV12-3 or TRBV12-4 and TRBJ2-5, with D perhaps TRBD1 or TRBD2 (5 bases each). The CDR3 contains 14 residues. Trimming took off 5 bases at V and 1 base at J, with 11 bases between the two ends. CDR3 DNA: TGTGCCAGCAGTGTATCCGGGACCCAAGAGACCCAGTACTTC. Its translation: CASSVSGTQETQYF.

This clonotype occurred many times. The rearrangement joins TRBV7-2 to TRBJ2-1; possibly TRBD1 for D (6 bases). The CDR3 extends over 16 amino acids. The germline gives CDR1 SGHTA, CDR2 FQGNSA. V was clipped by 2 bases and J by 5 bases, with 16 bases between them. CDR3 protein: CASSLFGNRADNEQFF. In nucleotides, the CDR3 is TGTGCCAGCAGCTTATTCGGGAACAGGGCGGACAATGAGCAGTTCTTC.

This clonotype was recorded a few times. The chain combines TRBV7-6 with TRBJ1-6, with 9 bases identical to TRBD1. CDR1 is SGHVS and CDR2 is FNYEAQ in the germline V gene. With 2 bases clipped from V and 9 bases from J, the junction kept 5 bases outside the gene matches. The CDR3 contains 15 residues. The CDR3 spells CASSLKTGGGSPLHF. CDR3 in DNA: TGTGCCAGCAGCTTAAAGACAGGGGGAGGTTCACCCCTCCACTTT. The full variable domain, in which reference TRBV7-6 and TRBJ1-6 provide the parts outside the CDR3, is GAGVSQSPRYKVTKRGQDVALRCDPISGHVSLYWYRQALGQGPEFLTYFNYEAQQDKSGLPNDRFSAERPEGSISTLTIQRTEQRDSAMYRCASSLKTGGGSPLHFGNGTRLTVT.

This clonotype was detected ten times or more. This sequence joins TRBV30 and TRBJ2-7; D is unresolved. From germline, CDR1 is GTSNPN and CDR2 SVGIG (reference sequence). This CDR3 spans 15 amino acids. Trimming shortened V by 0 bases and J by 3 bases, and 15 bases separated the two germline ends. The CDR3 reads CAWSVPNGRIYEQYF. The CDR3, as DNA: TGTGCCTGGAGTGTACCAAATGGCAGGATCTACGAGCAGTACTTC.

V and J are TRBV6-5 and TRBJ1-5, with D possibly matching TRBD1 (6 bases). From germline, CDR1 is MNHEY and CDR2 SVGAGI. V lost 0 bases and J 2 bases, leaving 8 bases between the germline ends. The CDR3 is 15 residues long. CDR3 nucleotide sequence: TGTGCCAGCAGTTACTCAGGGGGACGCAATCAGCCCCAGCATTTT. Protein product: CASSYSGGRNQPQHF.